Each of the 21 T cell receptor beta chains below was sequenced from the same sample in a study of blood T cells in healthy people across ages. Sample-barcoded 5' priming and a J-beta primer mix drove a second PCR of about 6 to 12 cycles. MiXCR, applied by TCRdb to the 5' RACE reads, yields one record per CDR3 protein. The sample lists around 1,500,000 distinct CDR3 sequences, about 43% occurring once. Specimen: blood. These receptors came from a woman under 30 in good health.

This clonotype was picked up a small number of times. V and J are TRBV20-1 and TRBJ2-1; D gene ambiguous. Germline V lookup: CDR1 DFQATT, CDR2 SNEGSKA (reference sequence). Trimming cost V 1 base and J 0 bases, with 13 bases left between them. This CDR3 contains 16 residues. CDR3 DNA: TGCAGTGCTAGAGTAAGCACAGCTACCTCCTACAATGAGCAGTTCTTC. It yields the protein CSARVSTATSYNEQFF.

The chain is built from TRBV20-1 and TRBJ2-1; TRBD2 might be the D (5 bases). The CDR3 extends over 14 amino acids. Germline V gene lookup returns CDR1 DFQATT and CDR2 SNEGSKA (reference sequence). Trimming removed 6 bases from V and 13 bases from J, with 25 bases in between. The CDR3 loop reads CSALGREAQETQFF. The CDR3 coding sequence is TGCAGTGCCCTCGGACGGGAAGCGCAAGAGACCCAGTTCTTC.

This clonotype was recorded a few times. The chain carries TRBV27 and TRBJ2-7; the match to TRBD2 covers 7 bases. V dropped 9 bases and J dropped 1; count of bases not matched to a gene: 6. CDR3 length: 13 residues. CDR1 MNHEY and CDR2 SMNVEV come from the germline V gene (reference sequence). This chain's CDR3 is CASASGSSYEQYF. The DNA of the CDR3 is TGTGCCAGTGCTAGCGGATCGTCCTACGAGCAGTACTTC.

In its sample, this clonotype was seen a few times. CDR3 DNA sequence: TGTGCCAGCAGCTACAGGGGCGGGTCGGAGACCCAGTACTTC. Encoded protein: CASSYRGGSETQYF. The V gene is TRBV6-6, the J gene TRBJ2-5, with 7 bases identical to TRBD1. V shed 6 bases and J 5 bases; nucleotides not matched to a gene: 9. The CDR3 has 14 amino acids. CDR1 and CDR2 from the germline V gene are MNHNY and SVGAGI (reference sequence).

This clonotype was seen more than once but under ten times. J is TRBJ2-3 and V is TRBV5-1, with D tentatively TRBD1 (6 bases). The germline V gene encodes CDR1 SGHRS and CDR2 YFSETQ. This CDR3 is built from 14 residues. V was cut by 6 bases and J by 0 bases, with 11 bases left in between. The CDR3 coding sequence is TGCGCCAGCAACGGACAGCTTAGCACAGATACGCAGTATTTT. This codes for CASNGQLSTDTQYF.

The chain joins TRBV21-1 to TRBJ2-5; the DNA was not used to check the table's D call, TRBD2. The closer fit of TRBJ2-7 to the DNA end suggests the J call may be wrong. TRBV21-1 has pseudogene status. The CDR3 contains 19 residues. The CDR3 loop is CASSQEMGLAGGSSGEQYF. DNA for the CDR3: TGTGCCAGCAGCCAAGAAATGGGGTTAGCGGGGGGCTCCTCAGGCGAGCAGTACTTC.

The chain links TRBV10-3 to TRBJ2-3; D is uncertain. Germline CDR1 ENHRY, CDR2 SYGVKD. V was trimmed by 7 bases and J by 2 bases, leaving 13 bases between them. CDR3 length: 14 residues. For the CDR3, the DNA is TGTGCCATCACCGAGGTACTACCCACAGATACGCAGTATTTT. Its translation is CAITEVLPTDTQYF.

The chain links TRBV7-8 to TRBJ2-7; 9 positions agree with TRBD2. Germline V gene data show CDR1 as SGHVS and CDR2 as FQNEAQ. This CDR3 has 15 residues. The V segment lost 5 bases and the J segment 3 bases; nucleotides outside the gene matches: 8. Written as DNA, the CDR3 is TGTGCCAGCAGCCCTAGACTAGCGGATCTCTACGAGCAGTACTTC. This translates into CASSPRLADLYEQYF.

This clonotype has just a few counts. V is TRBV7-8 and J is TRBJ2-1; 8 bases align to TRBD2. The CDR3 runs 15 residues. The V and J ends lost 4 bases and 9 bases, in that order; junction bases with no gene match: 11. Germline lookup yields CDR1 SGHVS and CDR2 FQNEAQ. CDR3 in DNA: TGTGCCAGCAGCTCAGCTAGTGGGGCGGGGGGTGAGCAGTTCTTC. Translated: CASSSASGAGGEQFF. The whole variable domain, remainder taken from reference TRBV7-8 and TRBJ2-1, is GAGVSQSPRYKVAKRGQDVALRCDPISGHVSLFWYQQALGQGPEFLTYFQNEAQLDKSGLPSDRFFAERPEGSVSTLKIQRTQQEDSAVYLCASSSASGAGGEQFFGPGTRLTVL.

Only one count was recorded for this clonotype. This chain joins TRBV2 and TRBJ1-1; TRBD1 matches at 8 bases. The CDR3 contains 14 residues. Germline V gene sequence: CDR1 SNHLY, CDR2 FYNNEI. V was pared by 6 bases and J by 6 bases, with 9 bases of the junction left unmatched. The CDR3 protein is CASSHNRGSAEAFF. The CDR3 DNA reads as TGTGCCAGCAGCCACAACAGGGGGTCCGCTGAAGCTTTCTTT. The whole variable domain, filled in from reference TRBV2 and TRBJ1-1, reads EPEVTQTPSHQVTQMGQEVILRCVPISNHLYFYWYRQILGQKVEFLVSFYNNEISEKSEIFDDQFSVERPDGSNFTLKIRSTKLEDSAMYFCASSHNRGSAEAFFGQGTRLTVV.

The V call is TRBV5-1, the J call TRBJ2-1; D is possibly TRBD2 (6 bases). The V end was cut by 2 bases, the J end by 0 bases, with 12 bases between. The CDR3 is 16 amino acids. Looked up from germline, CDR1 is SGHRS and CDR2 is YFSETQ. In DNA, the CDR3 is TGCGCCAGCAGCTTTAGCGGTGAGAGCTCCTACAATGAGCAGTTCTTC. Protein sequence: CASSFSGESSYNEQFF.

V and J are TRBV4-1 and TRBJ2-1; D gene uncertain. The V gene's germline CDR1 is MGHRA and CDR2 YSYEKL. The germline V and J ends were trimmed by 4 bases and 4 bases, with 20 bases remaining between them. The CDR3 is 17 residues long. Here the CDR3 DNA reads TGCGCCAGCAGCCTTAGTCCGGCGCGACAAGTATACAATGAGCAGTTCTTC. Protein: CASSLSPARQVYNEQFF.

The V gene is TRBV7-2, the J gene TRBJ2-7; 10 positions agree with TRBD2. This CDR3 is built from 15 residues. Trimming removed 3 bases from V and 4 bases from J; junction bases left unmatched: 6. CDR1 is SGHTA and CDR2 is FQGNSA in the germline V gene. DNA for the CDR3: TGTGCCAGCAGCTTTGCAGCGGGAGGGAATTACGAGCAGTACTTC. This translates into CASSFAAGGNYEQYF.

J is TRBJ2-5 and V is TRBV12-3 or TRBV12-4; a weak D match, TRBD2 (6 bases). The CDR3 is 16 amino acids. V gave up 3 bases and J gave up 1 base, with 15 bases separating them. CDR3 in amino acids: CASSFGGVGIQETQYF. In nucleotides, the CDR3 is TGTGCCAGCAGTTTCGGCGGGGTCGGGATCCAAGAGACCCAGTACTTC.

This clonotype came up a few times. CDR3 amino acids: CASSEGPPSYNEQFF. CDR3 nucleotide sequence: TGTGCCAGCTCGGAGGGCCCTCCCTCCTACAATGAGCAGTTCTTC. The chain joins TRBV6-5 to TRBJ2-1; D possibly corresponds to TRBD2 (6 bases). CDR1 and CDR2 from the germline V gene are MNHEY and SVGAGI. The CDR3 has 15 residues. Trimming shortened V by 8 bases and J by 0 bases, and 14 bases separated the two germline ends.

The table lists this clonotype with many counts. V usage is TRBV29-1 and J usage is TRBJ2-2; D gene unclear. This CDR3 spans 11 amino acids. Per germline, CDR1 SQVTM and CDR2 ANQGSEA. The V end lost 6 bases, the J end lost 1 base, and 3 bases lay between the germline ends. CDR3 sequence (DNA): TGCAGCGTCCAGAACACCGGGGAGCTGTTTTTT. This codes for CSVQNTGELFF.

J is TRBJ2-4 and V is TRBV4-1; no clear D. Germline CDR1 reads MGHRA; CDR2 reads YSYEKL. The CDR3 has 13 amino acids. The ends were cut back, 2 bases at V and 5 bases at J, with 7 bases in the middle. The CDR3 nucleotides read TGCGCCAGCAGCCAACCGATACAAAACATTCAGTACTTC. It is translated as CASSQPIQNIQYF.

The chain employs TRBV5-1 and TRBJ1-2; tentatively, D is TRBD1 (6 bases). CDR3 length: 14 amino acids. Per the germline V gene, CDR1 is SGHRS and CDR2 is YFSETQ. V dropped 4 bases and J dropped 6 bases, with 16 bases sitting between them. CDR3 loop: CASSRETGSDGYTF. The CDR3 DNA sequence: TGCGCCAGCAGCCGAGAAACAGGGAGCGATGGCTACACCTTC.

This clonotype came up a few times. The chain combines TRBV20-1 with TRBJ2-1, with 12 bases identical to TRBD1. Germline trimming cut 3 bases from V and 5 bases from J; bases unmatched to any gene: 5. CDR3 length equals 15 residues. Germline V gene lookup returns CDR1 DFQATT and CDR2 SNEGSKA (reference sequence). CDR3 loop: CSASRDRGRNNEQFF. The CDR3 nucleotides are TGCAGTGCTAGTCGGGACAGGGGGCGTAACAATGAGCAGTTCTTC.

V is TRBV4-1 and J is TRBJ1-1, with a weak D call TRBD1 (5 bases). Germline loops: CDR1 MGHRA, CDR2 YSYEKL. This CDR3 is built from 16 residues. Between the trimmed V and J ends, which lost 1 base and 2 bases, there was a span of 14 bases. In nucleotides, the CDR3 is TGCGCCAGCAGCCAAGTAGGTGGGGGGAGTAACACTGAAGCTTTCTTT. Its translation: CASSQVGGGSNTEAFF.

In this sample, this clonotype turned up a few times. This rearrangement joins TRBV10-3 to TRBJ2-2, with 8 positions matching TRBD1. Germline V gene data show CDR1 as ENHRY and CDR2 as SYGVKD. This CDR3 region has 19 residues. V lost 4 bases to trimming and J lost 3 bases; unmatched junction nucleotides: 16. CDR3 sequence reads: CAISVFGKQGVVHTGELFF. The CDR3 region has the DNA TGTGCCATCAGTGTGTTCGGTAAACAGGGGGTCGTACACACCGGGGAGCTGTTTTTT.